What follows describes a single T cell receptor (beta chain). No antigen is known for it. Qualities for individual bases were not recorded, and no much larger clone is one base off. Via the germline V gene (reference sequence), CDR1 is SEHNR and CDR2 FQNEAQ. The CDR3, from cysteine to phenylalanine, totals 14 residues. Solely the CDR3 DNA is kept, with 42 bases framed from the first base. V sheds 1 base and J sheds 5 bases, leaving 12 bases between their ends. These data originate in a study of T cell responses to AZD1222 COVID-19 vaccine (dated by TCRdb to the early 2020s). Regarding the complete study: AZD1222 recipients given second doses at about 4 weeks or at about 12 weeks were pooled, since spike-specific TCR depth and breadth were not found to differ between the two schedules. A total of 230 to 250 trial participants underwent TCR sequencing, of whom about 200 had received two doses of AZD1222 and some 25 had received two doses of the MenACWY control vaccine. Trial participants were enrolled into age subgroups of 18-55, 56-69 and 70-plus years, which contained roughly 140, 27 and 60 TCR-sequenced participants, respectively.

The paper as a whole reports these results and caveats: In the small 56-69-year group, the increase in depth fell short of significance, most likely because of low power. Only a handful of AZD1222 recipients were SARS-CoV-2 seropositive at baseline, limiting conclusions about previously exposed vaccinees. Nearly half of unique spike-specific TCRs reportedly recognized epitopes outside regions mutated in the B.1.351 and B.1.1.7 variants. Vaccine-associated CD4 TCRs spanned the whole spike protein, with dominant responses in regions 160-218 and 743-854. Because no samples from the day 14 peak response were available, repertoires could be characterized only after the peak T cell response. Participants were mostly white British and included more females than males, and it was suggested by the authors that clonal diversity may have been underestimated. After two AZD1222 doses, both the breadth and the depth of spike-specific TCRs were significantly higher than at day 0 and than in MenACWY recipients.

In light of the paper, this sample's time point label describes: baseline before first vaccination. Vaccinee samples came from UK trials COV001 and COV002, including a single-blind randomized controlled phase 2/3 trial of AZD1222 (ChAdOx1 nCoV-19) in healthy adults. For TCRbeta chain sequencing, PBMC samples were collected from trial participants at day 0 and at day 28 after the second dose. The CDR3 regions of human TCRbeta chains were analyzed by immunosequencing. The study's processing was this. TCRs in the repertoires were compared against a reference library of SARS-CoV-2-specific TCRs that had been generated with the MIRA antigen-specificity platform. Breadth meant the fraction of unique TCRs that were SARS-CoV-2-associated, whereas depth meant the fraction of total T cells that were SARS-CoV-2-associated. Each spike-specific TCR was assigned to its reactive spike region and to a CD4 or CD8 class using the MIRA data. Log10-transformed breadth and depth values were compared by one-way ANOVA with Sidak's multiple comparisons tests. The clones in this table, taken by TCRdb from immuneACCESS, are in-frame only. Not every clone is retained; where verified, under half of the shortfall comes from an unresolved V gene, and the cause of the rest is unknown. That table furnishes V, J and clone size, whereas the DNA furnished D and trimming. The sample includes 84,000 or so clones, with over 85% observed a single time. About 2.9% of the sample comes from the top ten.

The sample was peripheral blood, taken on day 0 of AZD1222 vaccination. Recombination connected TRBV7-9 to TRBJ2-7, with TRBD1 as a weak D call on 5 bases. The sequence was obtained from an adult in good health. The sequenced DNA is TGTGCCAGCAGCTTAGGACAGAATTCCCACGAGCAGTACTTC. This is translated as CASSLGQNSHEQYF.